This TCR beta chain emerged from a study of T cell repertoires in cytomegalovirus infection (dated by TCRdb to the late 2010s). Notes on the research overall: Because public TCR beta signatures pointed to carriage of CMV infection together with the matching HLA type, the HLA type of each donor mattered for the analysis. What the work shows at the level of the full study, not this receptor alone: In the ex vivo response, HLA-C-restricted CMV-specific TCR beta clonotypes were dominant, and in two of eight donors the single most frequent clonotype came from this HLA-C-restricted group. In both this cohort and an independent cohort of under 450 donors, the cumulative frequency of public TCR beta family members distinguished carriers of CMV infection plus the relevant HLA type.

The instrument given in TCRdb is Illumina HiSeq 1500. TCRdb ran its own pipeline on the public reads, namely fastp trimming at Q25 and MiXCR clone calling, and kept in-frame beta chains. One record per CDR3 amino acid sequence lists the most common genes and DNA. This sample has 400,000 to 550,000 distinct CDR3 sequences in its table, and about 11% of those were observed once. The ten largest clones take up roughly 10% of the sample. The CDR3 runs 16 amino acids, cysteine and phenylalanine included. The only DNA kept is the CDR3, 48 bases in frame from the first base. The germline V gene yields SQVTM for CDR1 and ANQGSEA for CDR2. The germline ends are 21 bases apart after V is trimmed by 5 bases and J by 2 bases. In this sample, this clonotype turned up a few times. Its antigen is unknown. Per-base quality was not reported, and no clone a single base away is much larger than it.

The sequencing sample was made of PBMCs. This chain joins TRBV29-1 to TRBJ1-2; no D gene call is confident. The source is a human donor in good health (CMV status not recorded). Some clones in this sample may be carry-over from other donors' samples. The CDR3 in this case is CSVSTRIEVSNYGYTF. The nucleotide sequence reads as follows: TGCAGCGTTAGTACCCGAATTGAGGTATCGAACTATGGCTACACCTTC.